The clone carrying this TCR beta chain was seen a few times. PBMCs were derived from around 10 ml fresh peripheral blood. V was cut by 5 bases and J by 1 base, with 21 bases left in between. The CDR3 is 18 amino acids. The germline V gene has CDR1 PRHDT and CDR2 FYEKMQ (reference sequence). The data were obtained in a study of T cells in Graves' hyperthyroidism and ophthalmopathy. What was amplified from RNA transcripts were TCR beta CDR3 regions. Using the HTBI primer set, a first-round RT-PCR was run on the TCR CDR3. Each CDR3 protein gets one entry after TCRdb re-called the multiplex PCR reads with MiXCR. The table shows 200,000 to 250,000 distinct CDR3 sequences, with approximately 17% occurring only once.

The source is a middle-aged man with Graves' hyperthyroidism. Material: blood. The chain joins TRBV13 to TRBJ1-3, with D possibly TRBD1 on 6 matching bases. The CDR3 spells CASSALSWGQGSGNTIYF. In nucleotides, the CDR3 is TGTGCCAGCAGCGCCCTGAGCTGGGGTCAGGGGTCTGGAAACACCATATATTTT.